Below are 7 T cell receptor beta chains sequenced from a single sample in a study of cytomegalovirus exposure and HLA in healthy donors. Both 60 Vbeta primers and 13 Jbeta primers went into the PCR. Clones were read by immunoSEQ multiplex PCR, and TCRdb kept only the in-frame ones, dropping some. The sample consists of 170,000 or so clones, roughly 80% of them appearing once. The sample consisted of PBMCs. The origin of the receptors is a man aged 18 to 29 in good health and CMV-seronegative.

The chain is built from TRBV5-1 and TRBJ1-6; TRBD1 matches at 9 bases. V trimming: 4 bases; J trimming: 10 bases; junction bases outside the gene matches: 6. The length of the CDR3 is 14 residues. Germline lookup yields CDR1 SGHRS and CDR2 YFSETQ. The CDR3: CASSKGQGRSPLHF. In DNA form, the CDR3 reads TGCGCCAGCAGCAAAGGACAGGGGCGGTCACCCCTCCACTTT.

The chain is built from TRBV6-5 and TRBJ2-1; 7 nucleotides match TRBD2. From germline, CDR1 is MNHEY and CDR2 SVGAGI. CDR3 size: 15 residues. The V segment lost 2 bases and the J segment 4 bases; nucleotides outside the gene matches: 5. CDR3 in DNA: TGTGCCAGCAGTTACGAGGCTAGCGGTTACAATGAGCAGTTCTTC. Translation gives CASSYEASGYNEQFF.

The CDR3 nucleotides are TGTGCCAGCACCCCCCGGGACTACCAAGAGACCCAGTACTTC. Translated: CASTPRDYQETQYF. The chain uses TRBV28 and TRBJ2-5; TRBD2 might be the D (6 bases). V lost 7 bases to trimming and J lost 0 bases, with 12 bases between them. The CDR3 is 14 amino acids. The germline gives CDR1 MDHEN, CDR2 SYDVKM. The full variable domain, completed using reference TRBV28 and TRBJ2-5, is DVKVTQSSRYLVKRTGEKVFLECVQDMDHENMFWYRQDPGLGLRLIYFSYDVKMKEKGDIPEGYSVSREKKERFSLILESASTNQTSMYLCASTPRDYQETQYFGPGTRLLVL.

As DNA, the CDR3 is TGTGCCATCAGTGAGTCGAACCTCGCGGGGAGCTCCTACAATGAGCAGTTCTTC. Translation gives CAISESNLAGSSYNEQFF. The gene calls are TRBV10-3 and TRBJ2-1, with D possibly being TRBD2 (6 bases). This CDR3 spans 18 amino acids. V shed 0 bases and J shed 0 bases, with 15 bases lying between them. CDR1 ENHRY and CDR2 SYGVKD come from the germline V gene.

The chain employs TRBV7-9 and TRBJ2-2; D is possibly TRBD1 (5 bases). Per the germline V gene, CDR1 is SEHNR and CDR2 is FQNEAQ (reference sequence). V was cut by 8 bases and J by 0 bases, with 7 bases left in between. The CDR3 is 13 amino acids. In nucleotides, the CDR3 is TGTGCCAGCTCAGGGCCGAACACCGGGGAGCTGTTTTTT. Its translation: CASSGPNTGELFF.

Here the CDR3 DNA reads TGTGCCAGCAGCCCCGGGACTAGCGGGGGACTCAATGAGCAGTTCTTC. Translation: CASSPGTSGGLNEQFF. The V and J genes are TRBV7-6 and TRBJ2-1, with 14 bases aligning to TRBD2. The germline CDR1 and CDR2 sequences are SGHVS and FNYEAQ. This CDR3 has 16 residues. Germline trimming cut 5 bases from V and 6 bases from J; bases unmatched to any gene: 6.

The chain employs TRBV30 and TRBJ1-3, with D perhaps matching TRBD1 (5 bases). Germline CDR1 is GTSNPN and CDR2 is SVGIG (reference sequence). Trimming left V 5 bases short and J 0 bases short, with 17 bases between. The CDR3 covers 16 residues. The chain's CDR3 is CAWAGVGIRSGNTIYF. The CDR3 region has the DNA TGTGCCTGGGCGGGGGTTGGAATCCGCTCTGGAAACACCATATATTTT.